This TCR beta chain was captured by sequencing in a study of spatial heterogeneity in lung cancer. About the research overall: Across the raw uncorrected reads, a unique TCR and UMI combination was observed, on average, more than ten times.

This clonotype is categorized as medium-sized. Stated time point: sample taken at primary tumor resection. The 60 to 90 donors had untreated early-stage non-small cell lung cancer. No cell sorting; template was whole RNA from tumor, lung tissue or PBMC. The CDR3 runs 14 residues. After removal of 1 base from V and 3 bases from J, the junction contained 2 bases not matched to a gene. Germline V gene data show CDR1 as SQVTM and CDR2 as ANQGSEA. Every cDNA TCR molecule received its own unique molecular identifier. TCRdb itself ran the 5' RACE reads through MiXCR, one entry per CDR3 protein. The data show 3,000 or so distinct CDR3 sequences, roughly 4.7% seen once.

This TCR was recovered from a male donor with early-stage non-small cell lung cancer. The sample consisted of normal lung tissue next to the tumor, taken at surgery. This rearrangement joins TRBV29-1 to TRBJ2-1; 8 bases are a match to TRBD2. CDR3 sequence reads: CSVEGLAGYNEQFF. The CDR3 coding sequence is TGCAGCGTTGAAGGGCTAGCGGGCTACAATGAGCAGTTCTTC.